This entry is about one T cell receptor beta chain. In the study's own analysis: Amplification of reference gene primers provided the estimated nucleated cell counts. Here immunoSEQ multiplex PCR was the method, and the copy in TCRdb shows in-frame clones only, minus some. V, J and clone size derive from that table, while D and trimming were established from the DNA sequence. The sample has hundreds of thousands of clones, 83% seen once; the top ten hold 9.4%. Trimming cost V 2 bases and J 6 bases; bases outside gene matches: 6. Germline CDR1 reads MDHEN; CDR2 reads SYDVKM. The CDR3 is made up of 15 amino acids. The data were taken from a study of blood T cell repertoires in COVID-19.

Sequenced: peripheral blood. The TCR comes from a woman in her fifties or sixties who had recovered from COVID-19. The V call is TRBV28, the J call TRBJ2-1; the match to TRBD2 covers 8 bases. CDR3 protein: CASSLRAGVSNEQFF. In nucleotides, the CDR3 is TGTGCCAGCAGTTTAAGAGCGGGAGTCTCCAATGAGCAGTTCTTC.